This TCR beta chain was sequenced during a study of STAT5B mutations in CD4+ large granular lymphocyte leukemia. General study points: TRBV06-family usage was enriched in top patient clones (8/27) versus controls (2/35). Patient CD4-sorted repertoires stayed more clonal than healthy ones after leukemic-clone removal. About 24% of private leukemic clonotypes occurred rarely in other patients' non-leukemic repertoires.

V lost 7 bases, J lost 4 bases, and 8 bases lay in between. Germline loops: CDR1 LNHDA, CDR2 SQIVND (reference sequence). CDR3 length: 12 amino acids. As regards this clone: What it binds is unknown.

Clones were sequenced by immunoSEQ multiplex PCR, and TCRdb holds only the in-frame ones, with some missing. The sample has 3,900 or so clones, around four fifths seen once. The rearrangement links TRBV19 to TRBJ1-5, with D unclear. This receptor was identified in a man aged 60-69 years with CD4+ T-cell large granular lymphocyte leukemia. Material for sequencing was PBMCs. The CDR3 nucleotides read TGTGCCAGTAAGGTGGGGAATCAGCCCCAGCATTTT. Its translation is CASKVGNQPQHF.